Each of the 25 T cell receptor beta chains below was sequenced from the same sample in a study of blood T cell repertoires in COVID-19. Sequencing used immunoSEQ multiplex PCR; TCRdb keeps in-frame clones, though not all of them. The sample includes tens of thousands of clones, about 89% of them seen just once. Input material: peripheral blood. The receptors originated from a human donor with acute or convalescent COVID-19. The donor label of this sample is uncertain.

The chain recombines TRBV6-1 with TRBJ1-2; D is ambiguous. The CDR3 totals 13 residues. Between the trimmed V and J ends, which lost 1 base and 4 bases, there was a span of 7 bases. Per the germline V gene, CDR1 is MNHNS and CDR2 is SASEGT. The CDR3 DNA reads as TGTGCCAGCAGTGAAGGGCCGATCTATGGCTACACCTTC. Its protein product is CASSEGPIYGYTF.

A single count supports this clone. The chain carries TRBV21-1 and TRBJ2-3; the table assigns TRBD2, which was not confirmed against the DNA. TRBV21-1 is designated a pseudogene. The CDR3 is 16 residues long. In DNA, the CDR3 is TGTGCCAGCAGCAAAGGTAGCGGGACAAGCACAAATACGCAGTATTTT. Translation gives CASSKGSGTSTNTQYF.

The chain uses TRBV19 and TRBJ2-7; 9 bases line up with TRBD1. This CDR3 region has 13 residues. Germline values: CDR1 LNHDA, CDR2 SQIVND (reference sequence). Trimming cost V 7 bases and J 7 bases; bases outside gene matches: 8. The CDR3 nucleotides are TGTGCCAGTACCCCACAGGGGGCGGGTGAGCAGTACTTC. Amino acids: CASTPQGAGEQYF. The full variable domain, rest sourced from reference TRBV19 and TRBJ2-7, is DGGITQSPKYLFRKEGQNVTLSCEQNLNHDAMYWYRQDPGQGLRLIYYSQIVNDFQKGDIAEGYSVSREKKESFPLTVTSAQKNPTAFYLCASTPQGAGEQYFGPGTRLTVT.

This clone was seen just once. The chain uses TRBV7-3 and TRBJ2-3, with D possibly being TRBD2 (6 bases). Germline CDR1 is SGHTA and CDR2 is FQGTGA. V lost 0 bases and J lost 10, with 8 bases in between. The CDR3 loop spans 12 amino acids. The CDR3 sequence is CASSLTPGAQYF. The CDR3, as DNA: TGTGCCAGCAGCTTAACTCCGGGAGCGCAGTATTTT.

The chain combines TRBV4-3 with TRBJ1-6; the match to TRBD1 covers 9 bases. Per germline, CDR1 LGHNA and CDR2 YSLEER. This CDR3 spans 15 amino acids. V was clipped by 7 bases and J by 12 bases; unmatched bases: 13. CDR3 nucleotides: TGCGCCAGCATGAAAGTCCCCGGGACAGGGCTACCCCTCCACTTT. Translated: CASMKVPGTGLPLHF.

J is TRBJ2-2 and V is TRBV9, with D possibly being TRBD2 (5 bases). CDR1 is SGDLS and CDR2 is YYNGEE in the germline V gene. Trimming stripped 0 bases from V and 5 bases from J, with 8 bases between. The CDR3 extends over 14 amino acids. The CDR3 coding sequence is TGTGCCAGCAGCGTAGTCTCGGGGACCGGGGAGCTGTTTTTT. It codes for CASSVVSGTGELFF.

V is TRBV6-5 and J is TRBJ2-3, with TRBD2 as a possible D gene (5 bases). The germline V gene has CDR1 MNHEY and CDR2 SVGAGI. Trimming stripped 6 bases from V and 4 bases from J, with 11 bases between. The CDR3 runs 13 residues. Here the CDR3 reads CASSSGGPDTQYF. CDR3 DNA sequence: TGTGCCAGCAGCTCCGGCGGGCCAGATACGCAGTATTTT.

The chain combines TRBV12-3 or TRBV12-4 with TRBJ2-5; no firm D call. The CDR3 has 12 amino acids. Trimming pared 3 bases from V and 2 bases from J, leaving 4 bases between. The CDR3 region is CASSFSQETQYF. CDR3 nucleotide sequence: TGTGCCAGCAGTTTCAGTCAAGAGACCCAGTACTTC.

The rearrangement uses TRBV11-3 and TRBJ2-7; the D is unclear. CDR3 length: 15 amino acids. Deletions cut 0 bases from V and 3 bases from J, with 12 bases between. The germline gives CDR1 SGHNT, CDR2 YENEEA. The CDR3 DNA reads TGTGCCAGCAGCTTAGAGCGTCAGAACTACTACGAGCAGTACTTC. Translating gives CASSLERQNYYEQYF. The whole variable domain, filled in from reference TRBV11-3 and TRBJ2-7, reads EAGVVQSPRYKIIEKKQPVAFWCNPISGHNTLYWYLQNLGQGPELLIRYENEEAVDDSQLPKDRFSAERLKGVDSTLKIQPAELGDSAVYLCASSLERQNYYEQYFGPGTRLTVT.

The chain combines TRBV14 with TRBJ2-2; 10 positions agree with TRBD2. Germline V lookup: CDR1 SGHDN, CDR2 FVKESK. Germline trimming cut 6 bases from V and 0 bases from J; bases unmatched to any gene: 4. This CDR3 is 16 amino acids long. The CDR3 spells CASSPGTSANTGELFF. In DNA, the CDR3 is TGTGCCAGCAGTCCCGGGACTAGCGCGAACACCGGGGAGCTGTTTTTT.

The CDR3 region is CASSITGSSYNSPLHF. In DNA form, the CDR3 reads TGTGCCAGCAGTATTACAGGGAGCTCCTATAATTCACCCCTCCACTTT. J is TRBJ1-6 and V is TRBV2, with a possible D match to TRBD1 (6 bases). V lost 5 bases, J lost 0 bases, and 11 bases lay in between. Looked up from germline, CDR1 is SNHLY and CDR2 is FYNNEI. The CDR3 runs 16 residues.

This sequence joins TRBV7-6 and TRBJ2-1, with 13 nucleotides matching TRBD2. The CDR3 has 18 residues. V shed 5 bases, J shed 6 bases, and the junction held 13 bases outside the gene matches. CDR1 SGHVS and CDR2 FNYEAQ come from the germline V gene. The CDR3 DNA reads as TGTGCCAGCAGCCGTATCCGAGTCGGGACTAGCGGGGTCAATGAGCAGTTCTTC. Translated: CASSRIRVGTSGVNEQFF.

The rearrangement uses TRBV5-1 and TRBJ2-1, with 7 bases lining up with TRBD1. The CDR3 covers 15 residues. Germline CDR1 reads SGHRS; CDR2 reads YFSETQ. J lost 2 bases, V lost 5 bases, and 7 bases had no gene match. CDR3 protein: CASSSQGSAYNEQFF. The CDR3 DNA follows: TGCGCCAGCAGTTCACAGGGGTCCGCCTACAATGAGCAGTTCTTC. The whole variable domain, remainder taken from reference TRBV5-1 and TRBJ2-1, is KAGVTQTPRYLIKTRGQQVTLSCSPISGHRSVSWYQQTPGQGLQFLFEYFSETQRNKGNFPGRFSGRQFSNSRSEMNVSTLELGDSALYLCASSSQGSAYNEQFFGPGTRLTVL.

This chain connects TRBV5-1 to TRBJ1-2, with 8 bases aligning to TRBD1. Germline V gene sequence: CDR1 SGHRS, CDR2 YFSETQ. V shed 0 bases, J shed 3 bases, and the junction held 7 bases outside the gene matches. The CDR3 totals 16 residues. The CDR3 DNA sequence: TGCGCCAGCAGCTTGGTTGGCAGGGGGCCGTACTATGGCTACACCTTC. It encodes CASSLVGRGPYYGYTF.

CDR3 protein: CASSLQRGGAGELFF. CDR3 coding DNA: TGCGCCAGCAGCCTACAGAGGGGAGGAGCCGGGGAGCTGTTTTTT. The chain carries TRBV5-1 and TRBJ2-2, with a tentative D call TRBD2 (6 bases). This CDR3 is 15 amino acids long. The V and J ends lost 4 bases and 6 bases respectively, with 16 bases between them. Germline V gene lookup returns CDR1 SGHRS and CDR2 YFSETQ.

This chain connects TRBV5-1 to TRBJ1-3, with TRBD1 as a possible D gene (6 bases). Trimming shortened V by 5 bases and J by 7 bases, and 19 bases separated the two germline ends. Germline loops: CDR1 SGHRS, CDR2 YFSETQ. This CDR3 contains 15 residues. As DNA, the CDR3 is TGCGCCAGCAGTCCTGACAGGCTCGGGGGGAACACCATATATTTT. Translation gives CASSPDRLGGNTIYF.

The V and J genes are TRBV6-2 or TRBV6-3 and TRBJ1-5, with no clear D. V gave up 3 bases and J gave up 1 base, with 7 bases separating them. The CDR3 spans 14 residues. From germline, CDR1 is MNHEY and CDR2 SVGEGT. DNA for the CDR3: TGTGCCAGCAGTTATAGCTCGAGCAATCAGCCCCAGCATTTT. Its protein product is CASSYSSSNQPQHF.

This chain joins TRBV7-8 and TRBJ2-7; TRBD2 might be the D (6 bases). The CDR3 is 14 amino acids. Germline loops: CDR1 SGHVS, CDR2 FQNEAQ. The germline V and J ends were trimmed by 5 bases and 0 bases, with 11 bases remaining between them. CDR3 sequence: CASSGTSSSYEQYF. The CDR3 DNA is TGTGCCAGCAGCGGGACTTCGAGCTCCTACGAGCAGTACTTC.

The gene calls are TRBV30 and TRBJ1-4; 8 bases align to TRBD1. V lost 0 bases to trimming and J lost 8 bases; unmatched junction nucleotides: 11. Germline V CDR1 and CDR2: GTSNPN, SVGIG (reference sequence). The CDR3 has 16 amino acids. The DNA of the CDR3 is TGTGCCTGGAGTGTAGGTCAGGGGGCGCGGCAGGAAAAACTGTTTTTT. This sequence encodes CAWSVGQGARQEKLFF.

The V call is TRBV5-4, the J call TRBJ2-7, with D uncertain. Germline lookup yields CDR1 SGHNT and CDR2 YYREEE (reference sequence). The CDR3 is 15 amino acids. The V and J ends lost 3 bases and 0 bases respectively, with 13 bases between them. The CDR3 region is CASSSLIGSSYEQYF. The CDR3 region has the DNA TGTGCCAGCAGCTCATTGATTGGTAGCTCCTACGAGCAGTACTTC.

The chain couples TRBV6-5 to TRBJ2-5; 10 positions agree with TRBD2. Trimming at V came to 6 bases and at J to 4 bases, leaving 5 bases not matched to a gene. This CDR3 is 14 amino acids long. CDR1 is MNHEY and CDR2 is SVGAGI in the germline V gene. As DNA, the CDR3 is TGTGCCAGCAGCCGAGCGGGGGGGACAGAGACCCAGTACTTC. Its protein product is CASSRAGGTETQYF.

Remarks on this clone: Other nucleotide sequences in the sample specify the same CDR3. CDR3 DNA sequence: TGTGCCAGTAGTTCCAGGACAGGGGGAGAGACCCAGTACTTC. This sequence encodes CASSSRTGGETQYF. J is TRBJ2-5 and V is TRBV19; TRBD1 aligns across 10 bases. The length of the CDR3 is 14 residues. CDR1 is LNHDA, CDR2 SQIVND, per germline (reference sequence). V shed 5 bases and J 4 bases; nucleotides not matched to a gene: 4. Combining the CDR3 with reference TRBV19 and TRBJ2-5 gives the whole variable domain DGGITQSPKYLFRKEGQNVTLSCEQNLNHDAMYWYRQDPGQGLRLIYYSQIVNDFQKGDIAEGYSVSREKKESFPLTVTSAQKNPTAFYLCASSSRTGGETQYFGPGTRLLVL.

The J gene is TRBJ1-6, the V gene TRBV11-3; perhaps TRBD1 as D (5 bases). CDR3 length: 16 amino acids. Germline assignment: CDR1 SGHNT and CDR2 YENEEA. V lost 1 base and J 10 bases, leaving 17 bases between the germline ends. The CDR3 sequence: CASSLAARGSRSPLHF. CDR3 nucleotides: TGTGCCAGCAGCTTAGCGGCTCGGGGGTCGAGGTCACCCCTCCACTTT.

V is TRBV18 and J is TRBJ2-2; possible D gene TRBD1, 6 bases. Trimming pared 5 bases from V and 4 bases from J, leaving 14 bases between. Germline CDR1 is KGHSH and CDR2 is LQKENI. The CDR3 length is 15 residues. CDR3 in amino acids: CASSESGTRTGELFF. The CDR3 nucleotides are TGTGCCAGCTCAGAGTCCGGGACACGCACCGGGGAGCTGTTTTTT.

This rearrangement joins TRBV11-2 to TRBJ1-6; 7 bases line up with TRBD1. V dropped 5 bases and J dropped 7; count of bases not matched to a gene: 8. Germline CDR1 reads SGHAT; CDR2 reads FQNNGV. The CDR3 totals 15 residues. The CDR3 here is CASSNSGTVNSPLHF. For the CDR3, the DNA is TGTGCCAGCAGCAACTCCGGGACAGTAAATTCACCCCTCCACTTT.